The rows below give T cell receptor beta chains drawn from one sample of a study of graft-versus-host responses after intestinal transplantation. The method was immunoSEQ multiplex PCR; TCRdb's version includes in-frame clones alone and lacks a portion of them. Among just under 100,000 clones listed, about nine tenths were seen once. The source was PBMCs, collected roughly 68 weeks after intestinal transplant. The source is a human patient who received an intestinal transplant, so some T cells may come from the graft donor. Each CDR3 is given with its conserved first and last residue. D genes are given only for firm matches.

D gene | V gene | CDR3 protein
- | TRBV6-1 | CASIADGNTIYF
- | TRBV9 | CASSVAWEGEAEAFF
- | TRBV6-4 | CASSDSGHTEAFF
TRBD1 | TRBV13 | CASSHPGTGFTDTQYF
- | TRBV9 | CASSPSGTPNYGYTF
TRBD2 | TRBV7-3 | CASSRGLANYNEQFF
TRBD1 | TRBV5-8 | CASSWGQVSNQPQHF
TRBD1 | TRBV12-5 | CASAYDRVNTGELFF
- | TRBV6-4 | CASRAGGANTEAFF
- | TRBV25-1 | CASSPGTLGSRAETQYF
- | TRBV12-5 | CASGPALAGNEQYF
- | TRBV10-2 | CASSEGDSYNSPLHF
- | TRBV14 | CASKLGAGELFF
TRBD2 | TRBV5-1 | CASSSGTTPYNEQFF
- | TRBV12-5 | CASGLASTPVAFF
TRBD1 | TRBV7-9 | CASSLTGTGFREQYF
TRBD1 | TRBV9 | CASSVLGQGVAEAFF
- | TRBV6-4 | CASSWSASSYEQYF
- | TRBV7-2 | CASSTYPRAEAFF
TRBD1 | TRBV19 | CASSLGTAKGSQHF
- | TRBV11-2 | CASSLVTVNTEAFF
- | TRBV7-6 | CASSLGHPSEQYF
TRBD2 | TRBV5-5 | CASSLDAGGSYEQYF
TRBD2 | TRBV9 | CASSVTSGGFRGDTGELFF